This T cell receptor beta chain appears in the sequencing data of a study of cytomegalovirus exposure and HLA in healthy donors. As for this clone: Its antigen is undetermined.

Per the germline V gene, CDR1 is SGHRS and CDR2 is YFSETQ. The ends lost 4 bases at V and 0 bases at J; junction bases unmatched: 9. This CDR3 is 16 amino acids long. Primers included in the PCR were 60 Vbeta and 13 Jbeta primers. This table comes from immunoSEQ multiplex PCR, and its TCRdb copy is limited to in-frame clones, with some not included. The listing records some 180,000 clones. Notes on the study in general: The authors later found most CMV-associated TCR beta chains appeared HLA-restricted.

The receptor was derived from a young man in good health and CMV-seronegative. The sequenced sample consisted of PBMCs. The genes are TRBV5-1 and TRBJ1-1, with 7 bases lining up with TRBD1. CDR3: CASSTGTDTMNTEAFF. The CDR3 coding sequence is TGCGCCAGCAGCACGGGGACAGATACTATGAACACTGAAGCTTTCTTT.